These 27 T cell receptor beta chains share one sample of origin, sequenced in a study of blood T cell repertoires in COVID-19. Method: immunoSEQ multiplex PCR; TCRdb's copy keeps in-frame clones and lacks some. The repertoire includes fewer than 200,000 clones, about 86% of them detected once, and 7.5% to 10% sits in the top ten. The material sequenced was peripheral blood. The receptors come from a man between 45 and 60 years old with active or convalescent COVID-19.

The rearrangement links TRBV24-1 to TRBJ2-2, with TRBD1 matching over 8 bases. The V gene's germline CDR1 is KGHDR and CDR2 SFDVKD. The CDR3 is 15 amino acids. Trimming cost V 9 bases and J 5 bases; bases outside gene matches: 10. This chain's CDR3 is CATGRTGYETGELFF. CDR3 bases: TGTGCCACCGGGCGGACAGGGTATGAGACCGGGGAGCTGTTTTTT.

The V and J genes are TRBV10-2 and TRBJ1-5; D ambiguous. The CDR3 covers 12 residues. Between the trimmed V and J ends, which lost 3 bases and 5 bases, there was a span of 5 bases. CDR1 and CDR2 from the germline V gene are WSHSY and SAAADI. The CDR3 DNA sequence: TGCGCCAGCAGTGACGCAGATCAGCCCCAGCATTTT. Residues: CASSDADQPQHF.

J is TRBJ2-7 and V is TRBV5-1, with 11 bases matching TRBD2. This CDR3 comprises 17 residues. The V segment lost 4 bases and the J segment 3 bases; nucleotides outside the gene matches: 12. Germline CDR1 and CDR2: SGHRS and YFSETQ. In nucleotides, the CDR3 is TGCGCCAGCAGCCCGACAACGACTAGCGGGGCCCTCTACGAGCAGTACTTC. Translated, it gives CASSPTTTSGALYEQYF.

This chain uses TRBV11-1 with TRBJ2-1, with a tentative D call TRBD2 (7 bases). The ends were cut back, 1 base at V and 9 bases at J, with 16 bases in the middle. This CDR3 has 15 amino acids. Germline CDR1 SGHAT, CDR2 FQDESV (reference sequence). The CDR3 loop is CASSLVGGRGGEQFF. The CDR3, as DNA: TGTGCCAGCAGCTTAGTTGGCGGGAGAGGGGGTGAGCAGTTCTTC.

The V call is TRBV19, the J call TRBJ1-6; TRBD1 agrees at 7 bases. Per germline, CDR1 LNHDA and CDR2 SQIVND (reference sequence). The CDR3 totals 14 residues. The junction had 6 bases not matched to a gene; V was cut back by 6 bases and J by 7 bases. CDR3 coding DNA: TGTGCCAGTAGGGGGGACAGCTTAAATTCACCCCTCCACTTT. This translates into CASRGDSLNSPLHF.

The J gene is TRBJ2-7, the V gene TRBV13; D remains ambiguous. The V gene's germline CDR1 is PRHDT and CDR2 FYEKMQ (reference sequence). The length of the CDR3 is 13 residues. The V and J ends lost 4 bases and 3 bases respectively, with 10 bases between them. In DNA form, the CDR3 reads TGTGCCAGCAGCTGGCAGGATAACTACGAGCAGTACTTC. The encoded protein is CASSWQDNYEQYF.

This rearrangement joins TRBV28 to TRBJ2-7; weak D call: TRBD1 (5 bases). From germline, CDR1 is MDHEN and CDR2 SYDVKM. V was shortened by 2 bases and J by 5 bases, with 25 bases between the two germline ends. This CDR3 has 18 amino acids. The CDR3 sequence is CASSLVVVGRANSNEQYF. The CDR3 nucleotides read TGTGCCAGCAGTTTAGTGGTGGTAGGCAGGGCCAATTCCAACGAGCAGTACTTC.

This clone appeared once. The V gene is TRBV14, the J gene TRBJ1-1; D unresolved. CDR3 length: 13 residues. Germline lookup yields CDR1 SGHDN and CDR2 FVKESK. V lost 1 base and J lost 2, with 5 bases in between. DNA for the CDR3: TGTGCCAGCAGCCAAGGAGTTAACACTGAAGCTTTCTTT. Translating it yields CASSQGVNTEAFF.

The rearrangement uses TRBV3-1 (or the pseudogene TRBV3-2) and TRBJ1-4; D might be TRBD1 (6 bases). CDR1 and CDR2 (germline): LGHDT, YNNKEL (reference sequence). Trimming left V 4 bases short and J 4 bases short, with 10 bases between. The CDR3 sequence is 14 residues long. In DNA form, the CDR3 reads TGTGCCAGCAGCCCAACAGGGTTTAATGAAAAACTGTTTTTT. It specifies CASSPTGFNEKLFF.

The chain recombines TRBV6-5 with TRBJ2-2; 9 positions match TRBD1. The length of the CDR3 is 13 residues. The germline V gene encodes CDR1 MNHEY and CDR2 SVGAGI. The V and J ends lost 8 bases and 9 bases, in that order; junction bases with no gene match: 7. Written as DNA, the CDR3 is TGTGCCAGCGCACAGGGGGCAAAGAGGGAGCTGTTTTTT. Protein: CASAQGAKRELFF.

The chain employs TRBV6-5 and TRBJ1-2, with 10 bases matching TRBD1. The CDR3 covers 14 residues. Germline V gene data show CDR1 as MNHEY and CDR2 as SVGAGI. The V and J ends lost 7 bases and 3 bases, in that order; junction bases with no gene match: 5. DNA of the CDR3: TGTGCCAGCACCCCGGACAGGGGGGACTATGGCTACACCTTC. Translation: CASTPDRGDYGYTF.

This sequence joins TRBV6-1 and TRBJ2-7; D is perhaps TRBD2 (5 bases). Per germline, CDR1 MNHNS and CDR2 SASEGT. The CDR3 is made up of 13 amino acids. V gave up 2 bases and J gave up 6 bases, with 11 bases separating them. The CDR3 loop reads CASSEYKGVEQYF. The CDR3 nucleotides are TGTGCCAGCAGTGAATATAAGGGAGTCGAGCAGTACTTC.

This chain uses TRBV7-2 with TRBJ2-6, with a tentative D call TRBD1 (5 bases). The ends were cut back, 1 base at V and 0 bases at J, with 13 bases in the middle. This CDR3 is 18 amino acids long. Germline CDR1 and CDR2: SGHTA and FQGNSA. In DNA form, the CDR3 reads TGTGCCAGCAGCTTAGTCAGGACAAGAGTCTCTGGGGCCAACGTCCTGACTTTC. Translating gives CASSLVRTRVSGANVLTF.

This chain joins TRBV6-5 and TRBJ1-1; D is ambiguous. Germline V CDR1 and CDR2: MNHEY, SVGAGI. The CDR3 contains 11 residues. V gave up 5 bases and J gave up 6 bases, with 7 bases separating them. Here the CDR3 DNA reads TGTGCCAGCAGTCTAATCCCTGAAGCTTTCTTT. It translates to CASSLIPEAFF.

This clone occurred a few times. V and J are TRBV28 and TRBJ1-5, with D perhaps matching TRBD1 (6 bases). The CDR3 totals 14 residues. The V end was cut by 6 bases, the J end by 2 bases, with 11 bases between. Per germline, CDR1 MDHEN and CDR2 SYDVKM. This CDR3 is CASRLQGGNQPQHF. The CDR3 region has the DNA TGTGCCAGCAGGCTACAGGGTGGCAATCAGCCCCAGCATTTT.

This chain links TRBV9 with TRBJ2-1; 7 bases are shared with TRBD2. The germline V gene has CDR1 SGDLS and CDR2 YYNGEE. V trimming: 0 bases; J trimming: 12 bases; junction bases outside the gene matches: 9. The CDR3 spans 14 residues. The CDR3 loop is CASSVESSGVAQFF. Written as DNA, the CDR3 is TGTGCCAGCAGCGTAGAGTCCAGCGGGGTTGCGCAGTTCTTC.

Worth noting for this clone: Distinct nucleotide sequences in the sample also encode this CDR3. The rearrangement uses TRBV6-5 and TRBJ1-3; no firm D call. Trimming pared 2 bases from V and 0 bases from J, leaving 8 bases between. CDR1 MNHEY and CDR2 SVGAGI come from the germline V gene. The CDR3 sequence is 15 residues long. CDR3 in amino acids: CASSYGGSSGNTIYF. CDR3 DNA: TGTGCCAGCAGTTACGGTGGCTCCTCTGGAAACACCATATATTTT.

This clone appeared once. V is TRBV24-1 and J is TRBJ2-3; 9 bases are shared with TRBD1. The V segment lost 3 bases and the J segment 4 bases; nucleotides outside the gene matches: 4. In germline, CDR1 is KGHDR, CDR2 SFDVKD. This CDR3 is 15 amino acids long. CDR3 bases: TGTGCCACCAGTGATCCGGGGGACAGGGCAGATACGCAGTATTTT. Its protein is CATSDPGDRADTQYF.

This sequence joins TRBV19 and TRBJ1-3; 7 positions match TRBD1. V was pared by 6 bases and J by 0 bases, with 5 bases of the junction left unmatched. This CDR3 comprises 15 residues. The germline CDR1 and CDR2 sequences are LNHDA and SQIVND (reference sequence). CDR3 in amino acids: CASRRDRLSGNTIYF. The CDR3 nucleotides read TGTGCCAGTAGGAGGGACAGACTCTCTGGAAACACCATATATTTT. The full variable domain, its missing parts supplied by reference TRBV19 and TRBJ1-3, is DGGITQSPKYLFRKEGQNVTLSCEQNLNHDAMYWYRQDPGQGLRLIYYSQIVNDFQKGDIAEGYSVSREKKESFPLTVTSAQKNPTAFYLCASRRDRLSGNTIYFGEGSWLTVV.

The rearrangement joins TRBV19 to TRBJ2-1; 10 nucleotides line up with TRBD1. Germline values: CDR1 LNHDA, CDR2 SQIVND (reference sequence). V was pared by 5 bases and J by 14 bases, with 12 bases of the junction left unmatched. This CDR3 contains 14 residues. The CDR3 region has the DNA TGTGCCAGTAGTTTACCGGGACAGGGGTTTGGGAAGTTCTTC. This sequence encodes CASSLPGQGFGKFF.

This clone was observed a single time. This chain uses TRBV9 with TRBJ1-2, with D maybe TRBD1 (6 bases). Trimming removed 0 bases from V and 4 bases from J, with 16 bases in between. The V gene's germline CDR1 is SGDLS and CDR2 YYNGEE. The CDR3 spans 16 residues. The CDR3 region has the DNA TGTGCCAGCAGCGTAGGAGTGAGACAGGAAAGCTATGGCTACACCTTC. Translation gives CASSVGVRQESYGYTF.

The J gene is TRBJ2-5, the V gene TRBV18; 9 positions agree with TRBD2. The germline CDR1 and CDR2 sequences are KGHSH and LQKENI. V dropped 3 bases and J dropped 1; count of bases not matched to a gene: 9. There are 17 residues in the CDR3. The CDR3 reads CASSPRNLAGVQETQYF. The DNA of the CDR3 is TGTGCCAGCTCACCGCGAAATTTAGCGGGGGTCCAAGAGACCCAGTACTTC.

The chain has TRBV30 and TRBJ1-4, with D possibly matching TRBD1 (6 bases). The length of the CDR3 is 13 residues. With 0 bases removed from V and 11 bases from J, the gap between germline ends came to 13 bases. The V gene's germline CDR1 is GTSNPN and CDR2 SVGIG (reference sequence). CDR3 protein: CAWSVSRGTKLFF. The CDR3 nucleotides read TGTGCCTGGAGTGTGTCCAGGGGAACCAAACTGTTTTTT.

The V and J genes are TRBV14 and TRBJ1-3; D gene ambiguous. The CDR3 is 15 residues long. V lost 5 bases to trimming and J lost 2 bases, with 13 bases between them. CDR1 and CDR2 (germline): SGHDN, FVKESK. As DNA, the CDR3 is TGTGCCAGCAGCAAGACCCGGAGCACTGGAAACACCATATATTTT. This codes for CASSKTRSTGNTIYF.

The chain carries TRBV19 and TRBJ1-5, with 8 bases matching TRBD1. Germline assignment: CDR1 LNHDA and CDR2 SQIVND (reference sequence). V was pared by 3 bases and J by 1 base, with 5 bases of the junction left unmatched. The CDR3 covers 16 residues. The CDR3 bases are TGTGCCAGTAGTATCCGGGACAGGCGCAGCAATCAGCCCCAGCATTTT. This codes for CASSIRDRRSNQPQHF.

V is TRBV25-1 and J is TRBJ1-6; the D is unclear. Germline V gene sequence: CDR1 MGHDK, CDR2 SYGVNS. The V end lost 4 bases, the J end lost 8 bases, and 9 bases lay between the germline ends. The CDR3 spans 13 residues. CDR3 nucleotides: TGTGCCAGCAGTGGACCGGCGGATTCACCCCTCCACTTT. Residues: CASSGPADSPLHF.

CDR3 DNA sequence: TGTGCCAGCAGCCACTCTAGCGGTGGCTACACCTTC. This translates into CASSHSSGGYTF. This rearrangement joins TRBV6-6 to TRBJ1-2, with D uncertain. The CDR3 loop spans 12 amino acids. Germline loops: CDR1 MNHNY, CDR2 SVGAGI (reference sequence). The V and J ends lost 6 bases and 7 bases respectively, with 12 bases between them.